The 27 T cell receptor beta chains presented below share a single source sample, sequenced in a study of T cells expressing NK-cell markers. Using the 5' RACE reads, TCRdb records one entry per CDR3 protein without DNA. The sample table includes some 340,000 distinct CDR3 sequences. The specimen was blood T cells: a sorted CD56 or NKG2C T cell subset, CD4+ or CD8+ T cells, or bulk PBMC T cells (not recorded which). The receptors were gathered from a man aged 18 to 69 in good health.

The V gene is TRBV5-1, the J gene TRBJ1-1; TCRdb reports TRBD1, a call that lacks DNA to check it against. CDR3 length: 15 amino acids. Per the germline V gene, CDR1 is SGHRS and CDR2 is YFSETQ. The CDR3 spells CASSATGPPNTEAFF.

CDR3 region: CASSERDTYGYTF. The chain recombines TRBV25-1 with TRBJ1-2; TCRdb gives TRBD1 as the D gene, but with no DNA this cannot be confirmed. CDR3 size: 13 residues. Germline CDR1 is MGHDK and CDR2 is SYGVNS.

The chain employs TRBV6-2 or TRBV6-3 and TRBJ1-4. Per germline, CDR1 MNHEY and CDR2 SVGEGT. The CDR3 covers 15 residues. The CDR3 spells CASRKSGSRFEKLFF.

The chain uses TRBV4-2 and TRBJ2-1; checking the TCRdb D call of TRBD1 is not possible without DNA. Germline CDR1 LGHNA, CDR2 YNFKEQ. This CDR3 contains 15 residues. CDR3 residues: CASSQAGTGSNEQFF.

This sequence joins TRBV7-2 and TRBJ1-6. This CDR3 is 15 amino acids long. Germline lookup yields CDR1 SGHTA and CDR2 FQGNSA. CDR3 in amino acids: CASSLDLRINSPLHF.

This rearrangement joins TRBV5-1 to TRBJ2-1; with no DNA, the TCRdb D assignment of TRBD1 cannot be verified. Germline CDR1 and CDR2: SGHRS and YFSETQ. The CDR3 has 18 amino acids. CDR3 region: CASSWRSGGISSYNEQFF.

CDR3 region: CSASLRMGGLPDTQYF. This sequence joins TRBV20-1 and TRBJ2-3; the TRBD1 assignment by TCRdb is unverifiable without DNA. Per germline, CDR1 DFQATT and CDR2 SNEGSKA (reference sequence). The CDR3 is 16 residues long.

The rearrangement uses TRBV4-2 and TRBJ2-1; the TCRdb call, TRBD2, lacks DNA for checking. This CDR3 is 15 amino acids long. Germline V CDR1 and CDR2: LGHNA, YNFKEQ. The CDR3 region is CASSFRLAGGNEQFF.

The CDR3 sequence: CASSYRPADTQYF. The chain employs TRBV6-5 and TRBJ2-3; TCRdb designates TRBD2, a call that cannot be tested without DNA. Germline CDR1 and CDR2: MNHEY and SVGAGI. The CDR3 runs to 13 residues.

The chain is built from TRBV11-1 and TRBJ2-1. CDR3 length equals 18 residues. Germline CDR1 is SGHAT and CDR2 is FQDESV (reference sequence). CDR3 region: CASSLFPRGRSSYNEQFF.

V is TRBV12-3 or TRBV12-4 and J is TRBJ1-5; absent DNA, TCRdb's TRBD1 call cannot be checked. This CDR3 has 12 amino acids. The CDR3 here is CASTQGDQPQHF.

The chain links TRBV10-3 to TRBJ2-5. The CDR3 has 14 residues. Germline V CDR1 and CDR2: ENHRY, SYGVKD. The CDR3 loop is CAISEGGSQETQYF.

This chain joins TRBV3-1 and TRBJ2-7; the D call of TRBD1 rests on TCRdb alone, since no DNA is present to check it. Germline V lookup: CDR1 LGHDT, CDR2 YNNKEL (reference sequence). The CDR3 covers 14 residues. The CDR3 is CASSRTGAGDEQYF.

The genes are TRBV9 and TRBJ1-2; TCRdb lists TRBD1, though no DNA is available to test this call. Germline lookup yields CDR1 SGDLS and CDR2 YYNGEE. This CDR3 region has 15 residues. The CDR3 loop is CASSVRDRNNYGYTF. Supplemented by reference TRBV9 and TRBJ1-2, the full variable domain reads DSGVTQTPKHLITATGQRVTLRCSPRSGDLSVYWYQQSLDQGLQFLIQYYNGEERAKGNILERFSAQQFPDLHSELNLSSLELGDSALYFCASSVRDRNNYGYTFGSGTRLTVV.

The V call is TRBV20-1, the J call TRBJ2-1. The CDR3 spans 13 residues. Germline-derived CDR1 and CDR2 are DFQATT and SNEGSKA (reference sequence). The CDR3 protein is CSAKVTVVGEQFF.

The chain is built from TRBV7-9 and TRBJ2-3; lacking DNA, the TRBD1 call made by TCRdb goes unchecked. Germline CDR1 SEHNR, CDR2 FQNEAQ (reference sequence). This CDR3 has 13 residues. CDR3 region: CASSLSGADTQYF.

V and J are TRBV20-1 and TRBJ2-1; TCRdb reports TRBD2, a call that lacks DNA to check it against. The CDR3 loop spans 18 amino acids. CDR1 and CDR2 from the germline V gene are DFQATT and SNEGSKA (reference sequence). The CDR3 loop is CSAPRPGLAGQRHNEQFF.

The chain joins TRBV13 to TRBJ2-1; the D call of TRBD2 rests on TCRdb alone, since no DNA is present to check it. This CDR3 is 12 amino acids long. Germline values: CDR1 PRHDT, CDR2 FYEKMQ (reference sequence). CDR3 loop: CASSLRGLAQFF.

The rearrangement joins TRBV2 to TRBJ2-6. The length of the CDR3 is 13 residues. CDR1 SNHLY and CDR2 FYNNEI come from the germline V gene. CDR3 residues: CASSEAPQNVLTF.

The chain uses TRBV12-3 or TRBV12-4 and TRBJ2-7; TCRdb's D call, TRBD1, is unchecked because there is no DNA. The CDR3 totals 14 residues. The CDR3 spells CASSLGTKPYEQYF.

The chain couples TRBV5-1 to TRBJ2-3; TCRdb indicates TRBD2, and absent DNA this call remains unverified. CDR1 and CDR2 (germline): SGHRS, YFSETQ. This CDR3 has 19 amino acids. Here the CDR3 reads CASSWGLAGALLYTDTQYF.

The chain links TRBV3-1 to TRBJ2-2; there is no DNA to check the TCRdb D call of TRBD2. The germline V gene encodes CDR1 LGHDT and CDR2 YNNKEL (reference sequence). This CDR3 has 18 amino acids. CDR3 loop: CASSRLGAAHGNTGELFF.

The gene calls are TRBV11-2 and TRBJ1-2. The CDR3 has 15 amino acids. Germline V gives CDR1 SGHAT, CDR2 FQNNGV. The CDR3 here is CASSIISSLNYGYTF.

The V gene is TRBV12-3 or TRBV12-4, the J gene TRBJ2-7; TCRdb designates TRBD1, a call that cannot be tested without DNA. CDR3 size: 15 residues. The CDR3 is CASTNQGQGAEEQYF.

J is TRBJ1-5 and V is TRBV7-3; the TCRdb call, TRBD1, lacks DNA for checking. The CDR3 covers 17 residues. CDR1 is SGHTA and CDR2 is FQGTGA in the germline V gene. The CDR3 region is CASTPRGREDINQPQHF.

The chain couples TRBV9 to TRBJ2-7; TCRdb selects TRBD1, and the lack of DNA leaves this call unchecked. CDR3 size: 13 residues. Per germline, CDR1 SGDLS and CDR2 YYNGEE. The CDR3 spells CANPDGQSYEQYF.

The rearrangement links TRBV28 to TRBJ2-4; TCRdb outputs TRBD1, but without DNA this stays unchecked. The germline V gene has CDR1 MDHEN and CDR2 SYDVKM. The CDR3 extends over 18 amino acids. The CDR3 reads CASSLLVHRGLAKNIQYF.